These 14 T cell receptor beta chains came from one sample sequenced in a study of T cell responses to AZD1222 COVID-19 vaccine. Using immunoSEQ multiplex PCR, the repertoire was profiled, and TCRdb retains in-frame clones only, with some absent. The table lists roughly 110,000 clones, approximately 90% of them singletons. The specimen comprised peripheral blood, sampled on day 0 of AZD1222 vaccination. These receptors all stem from an adult in good health.

This clone was detected only a few times. The chain combines TRBV13 with TRBJ1-2; tentatively, D is TRBD1 (5 bases). The ends were cut back, 6 bases at V and 4 bases at J, with 15 bases in the middle. This CDR3 region has 14 residues. CDR1 PRHDT and CDR2 FYEKMQ come from the germline V gene (reference sequence). The CDR3 DNA reads as TGTGCCAGCAGATCCGTCCAGGGAACCTATGGCTACACCTTC. It translates to CASRSVQGTYGYTF.

The genes are TRBV7-2 and TRBJ2-5; a weak D match, TRBD2 (6 bases). The CDR3 sequence is 14 residues long. The V gene's germline CDR1 is SGHTA and CDR2 FQGNSA. The ends were cut back, 2 bases at V and 5 bases at J, with 12 bases in the middle. The CDR3 region has the DNA TGTGCCAGCAGCTTACTACCGGGGGTGGAGACCCAGTACTTC. Amino acids: CASSLLPGVETQYF.

CDR3 in amino acids: CATSTAGTNTGELFF. The CDR3 DNA follows: TGTGCCACCAGCACAGCGGGAACGAACACCGGGGAGCTGTTTTTT. The V gene is TRBV15, the J gene TRBJ2-2, with 7 bases matching TRBD2. The germline CDR1 and CDR2 sequences are LNHNV and YYDKDF (reference sequence). V lost 4 bases to trimming and J lost 0 bases; unmatched junction nucleotides: 2. The CDR3 is made up of 15 amino acids.

This sequence joins TRBV29-1 and TRBJ2-2; 14 positions agree with TRBD2. V trimming: 6 bases; J trimming: 2 bases; junction bases outside the gene matches: 2. The CDR3 spans 15 residues. Germline V gene data show CDR1 as SQVTM and CDR2 as ANQGSEA. In DNA, the CDR3 is TGCAGCGTGACTAGCGGGGGGGTTAACACCGGGGAGCTGTTTTTT. Amino acids: CSVTSGGVNTGELFF.

This CDR3 reads CASSQVTWVRYGYTF. For the CDR3, the DNA is TGCGCCAGCAGCCAAGTAACTTGGGTACGCTATGGCTACACCTTC. This chain uses TRBV4-1 with TRBJ1-2; D is unresolved. V gave up 1 base and J gave up 4 bases, with 13 bases separating them. This CDR3 spans 15 amino acids. CDR1 and CDR2 (germline): MGHRA, YSYEKL.

As for this clone: The same CDR3 arises from other DNA sequences in this sample as well. The rearrangement joins TRBV6-5 to TRBJ2-7; tentatively, D is TRBD2 (6 bases). CDR3 length: 15 amino acids. Germline V lookup: CDR1 MNHEY, CDR2 SVGAGI. V was clipped by 2 bases and J by 2 bases, with 13 bases between them. The CDR3 nucleotides read TGTGCCAGCAGTTACGGGGGGACGGTACCCTACGAGCAGTACTTC. Its translation: CASSYGGTVPYEQYF.

The V call is TRBV9, the J call TRBJ1-4; D is unresolved. V lost 3 bases to trimming and J lost 7 bases, with 16 bases between them. CDR1 is SGDLS, CDR2 YYNGEE, per germline. This CDR3 has 15 amino acids. The CDR3 reads CASSAQSGQGEKLFF. The CDR3 DNA follows: TGTGCCAGCAGCGCCCAAAGTGGTCAAGGTGAAAAACTGTTTTTT. The full variable domain, its missing parts supplied by reference TRBV9 and TRBJ1-4, is DSGVTQTPKHLITATGQRVTLRCSPRSGDLSVYWYQQSLDQGLQFLIQYYNGEERAKGNILERFSAQQFPDLHSELNLSSLELGDSALYFCASSAQSGQGEKLFFGSGTQLSVL.

J is TRBJ2-1 and V is TRBV4-1; 7 nucleotides agree with TRBD2. V shed 6 bases and J 7 bases; nucleotides not matched to a gene: 12. CDR3 length: 15 amino acids. CDR1 and CDR2 (germline): MGHRA, YSYEKL. DNA for the CDR3: TGCGCCAGCAGACCCCTAGCGGCGAAGAGTAATGAGCAGTTCTTC. Translated, it gives CASRPLAAKSNEQFF.

The V and J genes are TRBV5-1 and TRBJ2-2; 8 nucleotides line up with TRBD2. V was pared by 0 bases and J by 4 bases, with 8 bases of the junction left unmatched. The germline V gene encodes CDR1 SGHRS and CDR2 YFSETQ. The CDR3 runs to 17 residues. For the CDR3, the DNA is TGCGCCAGCAGCTTGGCCCCGGGACTAGGGGGCACCGGGGAGCTGTTTTTT. This gives the protein CASSLAPGLGGTGELFF.

This clone was detected once. The V call is TRBV5-5, the J call TRBJ1-1; D remains ambiguous. V was clipped by 7 bases and J by 1 base, with 14 bases between them. Germline V lookup: CDR1 SGHKS, CDR2 YYEKEE (reference sequence). CDR3 size: 14 residues. CDR3 nucleotide sequence: TGTGCCAGCTCAACGGGCGCAGGGAACACTGAAGCTTTCTTT. Translating it yields CASSTGAGNTEAFF.

The chain joins TRBV7-2 to TRBJ1-4; 9 bases line up with TRBD1. CDR3 length equals 13 residues. V shed 5 bases, J shed 7 bases, and the junction held 2 bases outside the gene matches. The germline V gene encodes CDR1 SGHTA and CDR2 FQGNSA. CDR3 residues: CASSRDRAEKLFF. In DNA form, the CDR3 reads TGTGCCAGCAGCCGGGACAGGGCTGAAAAACTGTTTTTT.

This chain connects TRBV7-3 to TRBJ2-1; D possibly uses TRBD1 or TRBD2 (6 bases each). Trimming left V 4 bases short and J 8 bases short, with 18 bases between. Germline CDR1 reads SGHTA; CDR2 reads FQGTGA. The CDR3 runs 15 residues. CDR3 residues: CASSSKGGGIDEQFF. The CDR3 DNA reads TGTGCCAGCAGCTCCAAAGGAGGGGGGATCGATGAGCAGTTCTTC.

The chain links TRBV2 to TRBJ1-4, with 7 positions matching TRBD1. CDR3 size: 15 residues. Germline lookup yields CDR1 SNHLY and CDR2 FYNNEI. The V segment lost 6 bases and the J segment 7 bases; nucleotides outside the gene matches: 11. In DNA, the CDR3 is TGTGCCAGCAGGCTTTCTCAGGGGGGAAGTGAAAAACTGTTTTTT. This codes for CASRLSQGGSEKLFF.

The chain carries TRBV24-1 and TRBJ2-5; D might be TRBD1 (6 bases). Trimming took 2 bases from V and 2 from J, leaving 11 bases between them. CDR3 length equals 15 residues. CDR1 is KGHDR, CDR2 SFDVKD, per germline. CDR3 nucleotides: TGTGCCACCAGTGATTCCAGGGGTGGGCAAGAGACCCAGTACTTC. Its protein product is CATSDSRGGQETQYF.